This T cell receptor (beta chain) was identified in a study of human T cells and chemical hapten exposure. Indicated time point: patch test 1, 2 weeks after DPC sensitization. The sample's treatment: therapeutic diphenylcyclopropenone sensitization with weekly scalp DPC. To note about this clonotype: Antigen specificity is unknown.

TCRdb called the RACE reads again in MiXCR, with one record for every CDR3 protein. The sample has under 85,000 distinct CDR3 sequences, approximately 10% seen once; the top ten hold about 1.4%. Findings and limits, study-wide: The immune response of these alopecia patients might not match healthy individuals'. TCRs exceeding 1 in 1000 frequency stayed unchanged with DPC sensitization.

The clonotype originates from a woman aged 45-60 years with alopecia areata. Some clones in this sample may be carry-over from other donors' samples. The source material was whole blood, sampled in connection with sensitization to the hapten diphenylcyclopropenone (DPC).

In DNA form, the CDR3 reads TGTGCCAGCAACCCGGACGGAGAGACTAGCGGGAGTAATGAGCAGTTCTTC. This sequence encodes CASNPDGETSGSNEQFF. The chain couples TRBV9 to TRBJ2-1; 12 bases match TRBD2. Unmatched junction bases numbered 14, after V lost 6 bases and J lost 7 bases. This CDR3 region has 17 residues. Germline CDR1 SGDLS, CDR2 YYNGEE.